This T cell receptor (beta chain) was sequenced during a study of T cell repertoires in cytomegalovirus infection. Study details: Recently identified HLA-C-restricted CMV epitopes and well-studied HLA-B-restricted CMV epitopes were used by the study.

On this clonotype: The target antigen is unknown.

Study conclusions and caveats: The ex vivo response was dominated by HLA-C-restricted CMV-specific TCR beta clonotypes.

The V end lost 3 bases, the J end lost 6 bases, and 15 bases lay between the germline ends. CDR3 length: 14 residues. CDR1 SGHVT and CDR2 SQSDAQ come from the germline V gene. TCRdb redid the calling of the reads with MiXCR, one entry per CDR3 protein. The sample has around 750,000 distinct CDR3 sequences, about 31% seen once; the top ten hold roughly 12%. The chain joins TRBV7-4 to TRBJ2-7; D might be TRBD1 (6 bases). This TCR came from a human donor in good health (CMV status not recorded). Some clones in this sample may be carry-over from other donors' samples. The source was cultured CD8+ T cells from PBMCs, collected from culture after CMV antigen stimulation. CDR3 nucleotides: TGTGCCAGCAGCTTCACAGGGCAACGAGGCGAGCAGTACGTC. It yields the protein CASSFTGQRGEQYV.